This T cell receptor beta chain was sequenced during a study of T cell responses to AZD1222 COVID-19 vaccine (TCRdb year 2021). In terms of the full investigation: Because spike-specific TCR depth and breadth did not differ between the two schedules, AZD1222 recipients who got a second dose at roughly 4 weeks were pooled with those who got a second dose at roughly 12 weeks. Trial participants were enrolled into age subgroups of 18-55, 56-69 and 70-plus years, which contained about 150, 28 and 57 TCR-sequenced participants, respectively. TCR sequencing covered more than 230 trial participants: roughly 200 given two doses of AZD1222 and 26 given two doses of MenACWY control vaccine. Summary of the overall study and its limitations: After two AZD1222 doses, both the breadth and the depth of spike-specific TCRs were significantly higher than at day 0 and than in MenACWY recipients. Because no day 14 peak-response samples were available, repertoires were characterized only after the peak T cell response. The vaccine-associated CD4 TCRs covered the entire spike protein, and the dominant responses fell in regions 160-218 and 743-854. The 56-69-year group was small, and its depth increase did not reach significance, likely because of low power. Conclusions about previously exposed vaccinees were limited because only five to seven AZD1222 recipients were SARS-CoV-2 seropositive at baseline. Most participants were white British and females outnumbered males, and the authors suggested that clonal diversity may have been underestimated. Reportedly, almost half of the unique spike-specific TCRs recognized epitopes lying outside the regions that are mutated in the B.1.351 and B.1.1.7 variants.

Interpreted using the paper, the time point label stands for: baseline before first vaccination. The vaccinee samples were drawn from two UK trials, COV001 and COV002, one of which was a single-blind randomized controlled phase 2/3 trial testing AZD1222 (ChAdOx1 nCoV-19) in healthy adults. For TCRbeta chain sequencing, PBMC samples from trial participants were taken at day 0 and at day 28 after the second dose. The CDR3 regions of human TCRbeta chains were subjected to immunosequencing. The authors processed their data as follows. Repertoire TCRs were checked for matches against a reference library of SARS-CoV-2-specific TCRs that had been generated using the MIRA antigen-specificity platform. Breadth was defined as the fraction of unique TCRs that were SARS-CoV-2-associated, and depth was defined as the fraction of total T cells that were SARS-CoV-2-associated. Using the MIRA data, each spike-specific TCR was mapped to the spike region that the TCR reacts to and placed in a CD4 or CD8 class. Log10-transformed breadth and depth values were compared by one-way ANOVA with Sidak's multiple comparisons tests. TCRdb holds this immuneACCESS table with in-frame rearrangements only. Some clones are missing; in checked studies, unresolved V genes explain under half, and the rest has no known cause. V and J calls and clone size are given by that table; D and trimming were obtained from the DNA. Across this sample there are roughly 120,000 clones, with around 90% seen only once. Approximately 8.4% of the sample is held by the ten biggest clonotypes.

Concerning this clone: This receptor's antigen is unknown. The record has no base qualities; no much larger clone is one base away.

The TCR comes from an adult in good health. The input for sequencing was peripheral blood, taken on day 0 of AZD1222 vaccination.

The DNA sequence reads TGTGCCAGCAGACGCCCCCTCCAACCCGCTGAAGCTTTCTTT. It translates as CASRRPLQPAEAFF. The sequence joins TRBV6-5 to TRBJ1-1; the D gene lacks a confident call. From cysteine to phenylalanine, the CDR3 is 14 amino acids long. Left in the record is the CDR3 DNA by itself, 42 bases read in frame from the first base. Looking up the germline V gene yields CDR1 MNHEY and CDR2 SVGAGI. V loses 6 bases of germline sequence and J loses 6 bases, and the interval between the two ends is 17 bases.